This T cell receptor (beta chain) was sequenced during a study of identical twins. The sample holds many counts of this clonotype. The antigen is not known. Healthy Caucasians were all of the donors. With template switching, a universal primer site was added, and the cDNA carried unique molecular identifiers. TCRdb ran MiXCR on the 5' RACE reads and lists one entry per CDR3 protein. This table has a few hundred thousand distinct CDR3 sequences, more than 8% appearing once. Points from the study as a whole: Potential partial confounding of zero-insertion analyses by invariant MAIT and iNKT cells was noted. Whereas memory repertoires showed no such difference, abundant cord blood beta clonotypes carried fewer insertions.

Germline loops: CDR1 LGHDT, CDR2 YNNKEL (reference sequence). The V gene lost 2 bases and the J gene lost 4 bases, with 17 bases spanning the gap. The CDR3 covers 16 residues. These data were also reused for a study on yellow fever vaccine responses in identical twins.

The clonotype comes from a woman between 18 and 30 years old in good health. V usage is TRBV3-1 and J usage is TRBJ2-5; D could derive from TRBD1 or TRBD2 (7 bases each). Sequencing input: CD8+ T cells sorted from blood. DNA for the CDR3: TGTGCCAGCAGCCAACAGGGGGGGAACGAAAGAGAGACCCAGTACTTC. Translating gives CASSQQGGNERETQYF.